The source of this T cell receptor (beta chain) is a study of CD8 T cells in ankylosing spondylitis. This clonotype was recorded a few times. The V end lost 2 bases, the J end lost 6 bases, and 11 bases lay between the germline ends. The CDR3 covers 14 residues. Germline V CDR1 and CDR2: SGHRS, YFSETQ. TCRdb re-called the 5' RACE reads through MiXCR, storing one row per CDR3 protein. The sample consists of some 250,000 distinct CDR3 sequences, around 9.2% of them appearing once. The V gene is TRBV5-1, the J gene TRBJ1-4, with D tentatively TRBD1 (6 bases). The TCR was taken from a male donor with ankylosing spondylitis or in good health (not recorded which). The specimen sequenced was blood, either unsorted or a sorted T cell fraction (not recorded which). Here the CDR3 reads CASSFWGADEKLFF. The CDR3 DNA is TGCGCCAGCAGCTTTTGGGGGGCAGATGAAAAACTGTTTTTT.